The source of this T cell receptor (beta chain) is a study of circulating and synovial CD4+ cells in juvenile arthritis. Study results and limitations: These repertoires were less diverse than bulk blood CD4 repertoires. Compared with bulk blood, circulating pathogenic-like lymphocytes shared substantially more CDR3 sequences with synovial T cells. T cell genome counts differed by at least an order of magnitude between CPL and CD4 samples.

Trimming took 8 bases from V and 2 from J; bases not matched to a gene: 24. Germline assignment: CDR1 MNHEY and CDR2 SMNVEV (reference sequence). The CDR3 spans 20 residues. Profiling relied on immunoSEQ multiplex PCR, and the TCRdb table lists in-frame clones only, not all of them. The sample shows about 30,000 clones, 85% to 95% of them seen only once. Samples derive from patients with active juvenile idiopathic arthritis. In regard to this clone: Its target is unknown.

The chain carries TRBV27 and TRBJ2-7; 10 bases match TRBD2. The sample taken for sequencing was CD4+ T cells from blood. This clonotype originated in a human donor with juvenile idiopathic arthritis. The chain's CDR3 is CASLKPQGARTSGFPYEQYF. CDR3 nucleotide sequence: TGTGCCAGCCTCAAACCTCAAGGGGCGAGGACTAGCGGTTTTCCCTACGAGCAGTACTTC.